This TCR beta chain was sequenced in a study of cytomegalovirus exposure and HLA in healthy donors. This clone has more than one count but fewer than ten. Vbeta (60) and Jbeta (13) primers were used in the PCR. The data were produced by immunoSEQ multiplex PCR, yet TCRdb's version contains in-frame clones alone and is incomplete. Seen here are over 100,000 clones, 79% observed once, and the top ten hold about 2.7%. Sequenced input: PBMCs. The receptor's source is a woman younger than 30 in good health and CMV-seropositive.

The CDR3, as DNA: TGTGCCAGCAGCGTTAGCGTGGGGGAGCAGTTCTTC. It codes for CASSVSVGEQFF. The gene calls are TRBV7-9 and TRBJ2-1; a possible D gene is TRBD2 (5 bases). V dropped 5 bases and J dropped 10 bases, with 12 bases sitting between them. Germline CDR1 and CDR2: SEHNR and FQNEAQ (reference sequence). The CDR3 has 12 residues.